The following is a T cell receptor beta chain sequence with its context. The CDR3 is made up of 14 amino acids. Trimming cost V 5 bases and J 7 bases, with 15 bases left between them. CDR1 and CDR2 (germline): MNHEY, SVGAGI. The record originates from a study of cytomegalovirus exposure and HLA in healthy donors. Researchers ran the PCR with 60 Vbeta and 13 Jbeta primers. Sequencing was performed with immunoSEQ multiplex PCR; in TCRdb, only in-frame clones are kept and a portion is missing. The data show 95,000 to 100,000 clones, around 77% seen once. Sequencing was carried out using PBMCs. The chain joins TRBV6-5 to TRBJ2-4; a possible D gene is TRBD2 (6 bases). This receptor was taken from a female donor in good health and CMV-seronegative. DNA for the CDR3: TGTGCCAGCAGTCCCGGGGGAGGTGAGAACATTCAGTACTTC. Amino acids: CASSPGGGENIQYF.